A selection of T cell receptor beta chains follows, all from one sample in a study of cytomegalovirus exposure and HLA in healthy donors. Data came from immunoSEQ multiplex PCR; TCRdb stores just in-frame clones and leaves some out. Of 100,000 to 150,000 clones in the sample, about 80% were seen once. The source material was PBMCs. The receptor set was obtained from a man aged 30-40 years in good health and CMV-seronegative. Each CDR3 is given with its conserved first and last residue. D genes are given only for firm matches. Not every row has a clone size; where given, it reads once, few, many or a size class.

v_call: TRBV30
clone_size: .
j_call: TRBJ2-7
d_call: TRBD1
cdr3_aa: CAWSKGQGYEQYF

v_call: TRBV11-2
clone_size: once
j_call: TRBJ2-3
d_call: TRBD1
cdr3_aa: CASSFGTGDTDTQYF

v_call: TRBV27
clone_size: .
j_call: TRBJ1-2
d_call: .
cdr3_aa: CASILEQFYGYTF

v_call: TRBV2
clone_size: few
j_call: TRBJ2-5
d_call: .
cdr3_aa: CASSDRTKRGETQYF

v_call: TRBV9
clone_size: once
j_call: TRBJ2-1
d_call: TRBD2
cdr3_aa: CASSVLAGSNYNEQFF

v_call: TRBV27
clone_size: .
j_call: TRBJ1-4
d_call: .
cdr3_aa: CASSPAGPNEKLFF

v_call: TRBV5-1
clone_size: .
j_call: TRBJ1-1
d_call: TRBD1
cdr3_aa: CASTQRGQGANTEAFF

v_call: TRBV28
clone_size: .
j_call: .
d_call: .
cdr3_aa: CASLHNYEQYF

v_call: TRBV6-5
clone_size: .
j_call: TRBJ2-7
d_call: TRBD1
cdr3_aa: CASSATGGAYEQYF

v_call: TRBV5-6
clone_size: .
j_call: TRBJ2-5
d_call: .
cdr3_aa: CASSFGHLQETQYF

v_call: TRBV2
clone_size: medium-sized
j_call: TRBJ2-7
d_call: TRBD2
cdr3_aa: CASRSGSSYEQYF

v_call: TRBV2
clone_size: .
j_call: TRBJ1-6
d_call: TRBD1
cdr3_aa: CASSARGQRNSPLHF

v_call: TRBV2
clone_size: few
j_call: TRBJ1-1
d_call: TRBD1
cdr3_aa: CASSGMTGRTEAFF

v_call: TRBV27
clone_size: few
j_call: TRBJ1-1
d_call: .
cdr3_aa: CASSLRGNTEAFF

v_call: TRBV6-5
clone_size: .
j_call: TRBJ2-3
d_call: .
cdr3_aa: CASSPGVFDTQYF